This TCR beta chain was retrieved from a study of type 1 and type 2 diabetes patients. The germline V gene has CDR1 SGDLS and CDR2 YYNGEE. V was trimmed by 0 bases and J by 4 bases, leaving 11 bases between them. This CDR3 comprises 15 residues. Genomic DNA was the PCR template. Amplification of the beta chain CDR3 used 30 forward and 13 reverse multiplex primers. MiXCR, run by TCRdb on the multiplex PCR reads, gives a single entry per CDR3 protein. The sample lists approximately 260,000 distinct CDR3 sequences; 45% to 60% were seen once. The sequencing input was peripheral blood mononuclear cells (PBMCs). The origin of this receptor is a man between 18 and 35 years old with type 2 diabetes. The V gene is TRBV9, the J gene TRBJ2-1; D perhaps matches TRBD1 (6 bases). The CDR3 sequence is CASSVEVGQYNEQFF. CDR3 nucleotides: TGTGCCAGCAGCGTAGAGGTTGGACAGTACAATGAGCAGTTCTTC.